This passage covers 24 T cell receptor beta chains from one sample sequenced in a study of blood T cell repertoires in COVID-19. Assay: immunoSEQ multiplex PCR; the TCRdb copy retains only in-frame clones and omits some. The sample records approximately 92,000 clones, about 80% being singletons. The sample was peripheral blood. Source of these receptors: a man aged 80 or over with acute or convalescent COVID-19.

This clone was seen just once. The rearrangement links TRBV19 to TRBJ2-1; TRBD2 matches at 8 bases. The trim removed 5 bases at V and 0 bases at J, leaving 6 bases unmatched. From germline, CDR1 is LNHDA and CDR2 SQIVND (reference sequence). The CDR3 is 16 residues long. The CDR3 sequence is CASSSRAGVSYNEQFF. The DNA for the CDR3 is TGTGCCAGTAGTTCCCGAGCGGGGGTCTCCTACAATGAGCAGTTCTTC.

V usage is TRBV14 and J usage is TRBJ1-4; D is unclear. From germline, CDR1 is SGHDN and CDR2 FVKESK. The CDR3 is 13 amino acids. V was shortened by 2 bases and J by 5 bases, with 6 bases between the two germline ends. The CDR3 nucleotides read TGTGCCAGCAGCCAACAGCGGAATGAAAAACTGTTTTTT. This codes for CASSQQRNEKLFF.

The V gene is TRBV5-4, the J gene TRBJ2-3; D might be TRBD2 (6 bases). CDR1 and CDR2 (germline): SGHNT, YYREEE (reference sequence). V was clipped by 2 bases and J by 0 bases, with 10 bases between them. This CDR3 is 15 amino acids long. The CDR3: CASSLAAGSTDTQYF. The CDR3 region has the DNA TGTGCCAGCAGCTTAGCGGCGGGGAGCACAGATACGCAGTATTTT.

The chain couples TRBV2 to TRBJ1-5, with TRBD1 as a possible D gene (6 bases). This CDR3 has 14 residues. Per the germline V gene, CDR1 is SNHLY and CDR2 is FYNNEI. V lost 5 bases and J 1 base, leaving 9 bases between the germline ends. CDR3 DNA sequence: TGTGCCAGCAGTAAGGGGGGGAGCAATCAGCCCCAGCATTTT. This codes for CASSKGGSNQPQHF.

The V and J genes are TRBV7-2 and TRBJ1-5, with unresolved D. Trimming took 6 bases from V and 3 from J, leaving 12 bases between them. The CDR3 totals 14 residues. CDR1 is SGHTA and CDR2 is FQGNSA in the germline V gene. The CDR3 nucleotides read TGTGCCAGCAGTCAGGCGGGGATCAATCAGCCCCAGCATTTT. It yields the protein CASSQAGINQPQHF.

The DNA for the CDR3 is TGTGCCTGGAGTAAAGGGACAAGCAATCAGCCCCAGCATTTT. Protein: CAWSKGTSNQPQHF. V is TRBV30 and J is TRBJ1-5; maybe TRBD1 (6 bases). Germline V CDR1 and CDR2: GTSNPN, SVGIG (reference sequence). Trimming left V 2 bases short and J 1 base short, with 9 bases between. This CDR3 has 14 residues.

V and J are TRBV7-9 and TRBJ2-3; D perhaps matches TRBD1 (5 bases). V shed 3 bases and J shed 7 bases, with 11 bases lying between them. Germline lookup yields CDR1 SEHNR and CDR2 FQNEAQ (reference sequence). The CDR3 totals 13 residues. The CDR3 region is CASSFLGANTQYF. For the CDR3, the DNA is TGTGCCAGCAGCTTCCTAGGGGCAAATACGCAGTATTTT.

The V call is TRBV10-1, the J call TRBJ1-1; 9 bases line up with TRBD1. The CDR3 totals 15 residues. Losses at the gene ends were 3 bases for V and 0 bases for J; bases not matched to a gene: 2. CDR1 and CDR2 from the germline V gene are WNHNN and SYGVQD (reference sequence). Here the CDR3 reads CASSDGTGMNTEAFF. In DNA form, the CDR3 reads TGCGCCAGCAGTGACGGGACAGGGATGAACACTGAAGCTTTCTTT.

This chain links TRBV3-1 (or the pseudogene TRBV3-2) with TRBJ2-6; no clear D. The germline V and J ends were trimmed by 4 bases and 1 base, with 11 bases remaining between them. Looked up from germline, CDR1 is LGHDT and CDR2 is YNNKEL (reference sequence). This CDR3 has 16 amino acids. Written as DNA, the CDR3 is TGTGCCAGCAGCCCCCGGCAGGTTTCTGGGGCCAACGTCCTGACTTTC. Translation gives CASSPRQVSGANVLTF.

CDR3 bases: TGCGCCAGCTGGCGGGGGGCCGGGGAGCTGTTTTTT. Its protein is CASWRGAGELFF. This chain connects TRBV5-1 to TRBJ2-2; TRBD2 agrees at 8 bases. CDR1 is SGHRS and CDR2 is YFSETQ in the germline V gene. The CDR3 spans 12 residues. V lost 7 bases, J lost 6 bases, and 2 bases stayed unmatched.

This chain uses TRBV14 with TRBJ2-7; D not resolved. V lost 0 bases and J lost 3, with 3 bases in between. The CDR3 extends over 12 amino acids. CDR1 is SGHDN, CDR2 FVKESK, per germline. The CDR3 region is CASSQDLYEQYF. As DNA, the CDR3 is TGTGCCAGCAGCCAAGACCTCTACGAGCAGTACTTC.

This CDR3 is CASSQDHSDQPQHF. The CDR3 DNA is TGCGCCAGCAGCCAAGATCATTCGGATCAGCCCCAGCATTTT. The chain links TRBV4-3 to TRBJ1-5; D gene uncertain. V lost 0 bases and J 5 bases, leaving 8 bases between the germline ends. The CDR3 sequence is 14 residues long. Germline lookup yields CDR1 LGHNA and CDR2 YSLEER.

CDR3 in DNA: TGCGCCAGCAGCTTGGGTGCGGGAGGAGGGTCAGATACGCAGTATTTT. Its protein product is CASSLGAGGGSDTQYF. The chain has TRBV5-1 and TRBJ2-3, with 8 bases aligning to TRBD2. Per the germline V gene, CDR1 is SGHRS and CDR2 is YFSETQ. After removal of 0 bases from V and 4 bases from J, the junction contained 7 bases not matched to a gene. This CDR3 spans 16 amino acids.

There are many counts of this clone. V gene TRBV27 combines with J gene TRBJ2-7; 7 bases match TRBD1. This CDR3 has 14 residues. V gave up 3 bases and J gave up 6 bases; unmatched junction bases: 8. Looked up from germline, CDR1 is MNHEY and CDR2 is SMNVEV (reference sequence). The CDR3 protein is CASSLTGPLLEQYF. The CDR3 coding sequence is TGTGCCAGCAGTTTGACAGGGCCCCTTCTCGAGCAGTACTTC.

The V and J genes are TRBV7-2 and TRBJ2-7; 8 bases align to TRBD2. V lost 1 base, J lost 7 bases, and 3 bases stayed unmatched. The CDR3 has 13 amino acids. Germline loops: CDR1 SGHTA, CDR2 FQGNSA. CDR3 DNA: TGTGCCAGCAGCTTAGGTTTAGCGGGAGAGCAGTACTTC. This sequence encodes CASSLGLAGEQYF.

The chain uses TRBV3-1 (or the pseudogene TRBV3-2) and TRBJ1-1; tentative D call: TRBD1 (6 bases). Germline CDR1 and CDR2: LGHDT and YNNKEL (reference sequence). The CDR3 spans 14 residues. V was pared by 2 bases and J by 10 bases, with 17 bases between. CDR3 bases: TGTGCCAGCAGCCAACCGGGACAAATGTTGAGAGCTTTCTTT. Its protein product is CASSQPGQMLRAFF.

The chain recombines TRBV29-1 with TRBJ1-6; maybe TRBD1 (6 bases). Trimming pared 4 bases from V and 4 bases from J, leaving 8 bases between. CDR1 is SQVTM and CDR2 is ANQGSEA in the germline V gene. The CDR3 runs 13 residues. CDR3 bases: TGCAGCGTTGGGACAGATTATAATTCACCCCTCCACTTT. Amino acids: CSVGTDYNSPLHF.

The chain recombines TRBV5-4 with TRBJ2-3; the match to TRBD2 covers 9 bases. In germline, CDR1 is SGHNT, CDR2 YYREEE (reference sequence). This CDR3 comprises 15 residues. V was pared by 2 bases and J by 0 bases, with 1 base of the junction left unmatched. The CDR3 loop reads CASSFTSGSTDTQYF. CDR3 in DNA: TGTGCCAGCAGCTTTACTAGCGGGAGCACAGATACGCAGTATTTT.

CDR3 nucleotide sequence: TGCAGCGTTAGACTAGCGGGGTCTGGAGAGCAGTACTTC. Amino acids: CSVRLAGSGEQYF. The gene calls are TRBV29-1 and TRBJ2-7, with 11 bases lining up with TRBD2. J gave up 7 bases and V 5 bases, and 7 bases lay outside the gene matches. This CDR3 spans 13 amino acids. CDR1 SQVTM and CDR2 ANQGSEA come from the germline V gene.

The chain couples TRBV2 to TRBJ2-7, with D tentatively TRBD2 (6 bases). Deletions cut 6 bases from V and 8 bases from J, with 17 bases between. The V gene's germline CDR1 is SNHLY and CDR2 FYNNEI. The CDR3 runs 13 residues. The CDR3 reads CASSPGLPLKQYF. CDR3 nucleotide sequence: TGTGCCAGCAGCCCGGGACTTCCTCTGAAGCAGTACTTC.

V is TRBV18 and J is TRBJ1-5, with unresolved D. Per the germline V gene, CDR1 is KGHSH and CDR2 is LQKENI. This CDR3 spans 13 amino acids. V lost 3 bases, J lost 3 bases, and 6 bases lay in between. The CDR3 loop is CASSPSLNQPQHF. The CDR3 DNA is TGTGCCAGCTCACCCAGTCTCAATCAGCCCCAGCATTTT.

The chain has TRBV5-1 and TRBJ2-5; D ambiguous. The CDR3 is 14 residues long. The V end lost 0 bases, the J end lost 2 bases, and 8 bases lay between the germline ends. Germline V gives CDR1 SGHRS, CDR2 YFSETQ. The CDR3 spells CASSLANGQETQYF. As DNA, the CDR3 is TGCGCCAGCAGCTTGGCCAACGGGCAAGAGACCCAGTACTTC. The complete variable domain, with remaining parts taken from reference TRBV5-1 and TRBJ2-5, reads KAGVTQTPRYLIKTRGQQVTLSCSPISGHRSVSWYQQTPGQGLQFLFEYFSETQRNKGNFPGRFSGRQFSNSRSEMNVSTLELGDSALYLCASSLANGQETQYFGPGTRLLVL.

CDR3 protein: CASSQAGSGANVLTF. The CDR3 DNA is TGCGCCAGCAGCCAAGCGGGAAGTGGGGCCAACGTCCTGACTTTC. The chain uses TRBV4-3 and TRBJ2-6; maybe TRBD2 (5 bases). V was shortened by 1 base and J by 3 bases, with 7 bases between the two germline ends. The germline V gene has CDR1 LGHNA and CDR2 YSLEER. This CDR3 comprises 15 residues.

This sequence joins TRBV5-1 and TRBJ1-1; 9 bases match TRBD1. Germline V gene data show CDR1 as SGHRS and CDR2 as YFSETQ. The junction had 6 bases not matched to a gene; V was cut back by 4 bases and J by 11 bases. The CDR3 is 12 residues long. The CDR3 sequence: CASSMDRGDAFF. For the CDR3, the DNA is TGCGCCAGCAGCATGGACAGGGGTGACGCTTTCTTT.